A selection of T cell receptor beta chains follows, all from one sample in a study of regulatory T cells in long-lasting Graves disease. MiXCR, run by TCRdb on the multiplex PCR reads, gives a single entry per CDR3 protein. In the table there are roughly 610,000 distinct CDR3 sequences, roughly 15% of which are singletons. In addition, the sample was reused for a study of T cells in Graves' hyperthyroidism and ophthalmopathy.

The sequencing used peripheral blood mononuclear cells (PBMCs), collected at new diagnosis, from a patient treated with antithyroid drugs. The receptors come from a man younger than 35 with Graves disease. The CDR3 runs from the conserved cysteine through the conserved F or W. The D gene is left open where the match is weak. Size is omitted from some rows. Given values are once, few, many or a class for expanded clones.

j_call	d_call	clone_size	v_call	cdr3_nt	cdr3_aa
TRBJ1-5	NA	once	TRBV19	TGTGCCAGTAGTATTCGGGGCCGCCGCGGCAATCAGCCCCAGCATTTT	CASSIRGRRGNQPQHF
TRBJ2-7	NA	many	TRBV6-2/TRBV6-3	TGTGCCAGCAGTTACACCGGGGGAGGCGACTACGAGCAGTACTTC	CASSYTGGGDYEQYF
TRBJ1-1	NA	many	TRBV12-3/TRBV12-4	TGTGCCAGCAGTTTCGGTAATCAGAACACTGAAGCTTTCTTT	CASSFGNQNTEAFF
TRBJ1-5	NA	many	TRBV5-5	TGTGCCAGCAGCACGACGTATAGCAATCAGCCCCAGCATTTT	CASSTTYSNQPQHF
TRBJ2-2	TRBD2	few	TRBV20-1	TGCAGTGCTAGTTTGGGACTAGCGGGAGGCACCGGGGAGCTGTTTTTT	CSASLGLAGGTGELFF
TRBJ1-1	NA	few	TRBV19	NA	CASTSDRRNTEAFF
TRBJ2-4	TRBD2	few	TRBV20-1	TGCAGTGCTAGCTTTAGCGGGGGCCGAATGGTTCAGTACTTC	CSASFSGGRMVQYF
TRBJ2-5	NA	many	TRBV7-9	TGTGCCAGCAGCTTAAGCGGACAAGAGACCCAGTACTTC	CASSLSGQETQYF
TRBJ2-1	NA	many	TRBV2	TGTGCCAGCAGTGAGAGGCGGGGTGGGGAAAGTGAGCAGTTCTTC	CASSERRGGESEQFF
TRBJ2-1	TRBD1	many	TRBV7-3	TGTGCCAGCAGCCCTACAGGGGGCGGCGATGAGCAGTTCTTC	CASSPTGGGDEQFF
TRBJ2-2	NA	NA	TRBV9	TGTGCCAGCAGCGAACTTGAGGAAGTGAACACCGGGGAGCTGTTTTTT	CASSELEEVNTGELFF
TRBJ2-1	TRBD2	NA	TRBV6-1	TGTGCCAGCAGGAAGGGGCGGGAGGGCCGATCGGACAATGAGCAGTTCTTC	CASRKGREGRSDNEQFF
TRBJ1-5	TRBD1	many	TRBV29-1	TGCAGCGTCTCCAACCGGGACAGGAATCAGCCCCAGCATTTT	CSVSNRDRNQPQHF
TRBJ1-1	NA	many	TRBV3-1	TGTGCCAGCAGCGAAACAGGGATTGTCACTGAAGCTTTCTTT	CASSETGIVTEAFF
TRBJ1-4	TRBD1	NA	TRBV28	TGTGCCAGCAGTTTATCTCTGACAGGGTCTGGATCAAATGAAAAACTGTTTTTT	CASSLSLTGSGSNEKLFF
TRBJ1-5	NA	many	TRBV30	TGTGCCTGGAGTGCAGGGGTGCACCAGCCCCAGCATTTT	CAWSAGVHQPQHF
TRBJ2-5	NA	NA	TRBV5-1	TGCGCCAGCAGCTTGGACGCCACTATCATTCAGACCCAGTACTTC	CASSLDATIIQTQYF
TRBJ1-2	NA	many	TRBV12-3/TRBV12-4	TGTGCCAGCAGTTTAGGAAAGGCCCTCTTC	CASSLGKALF
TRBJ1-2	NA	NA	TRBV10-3	TGTGCCATCAGTGAGTCGGATCGAACAGGGAACTATGGCTACACCTTC	CAISESDRTGNYGYTF
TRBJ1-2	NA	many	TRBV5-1	TGCGCCAGCAGCTTGGAGGGGTCCGGCTACACCTTC	CASSLEGSGYTF
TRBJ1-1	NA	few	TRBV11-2	TGTGCCAGCAGCCGAAACCCCGGGACGTCAGGTTTTGAAGCTTTCTTT	CASSRNPGTSGFEAFF
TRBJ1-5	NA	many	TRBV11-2	TGTGCCAGCAGCTTAGGGGGGATGGGAAATCAGCCCCAGCATTTT	CASSLGGMGNQPQHF
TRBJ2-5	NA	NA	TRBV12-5	TGTACTAGTGGCCCTCAGGGGACTCAAGAGACCCAGTACTTC	CTSGPQGTQETQYF
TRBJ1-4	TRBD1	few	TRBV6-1	TGTGCCAGCAGTGAAATAGGACAGGAGGCTAATGAAAAACTGTTTTTT	CASSEIGQEANEKLFF
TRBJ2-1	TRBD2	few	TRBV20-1	TGCAGTGCCGGGACTAGCGGAACCATAAACAATGAGCAGTTCTTC	CSAGTSGTINNEQFF
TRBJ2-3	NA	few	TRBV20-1	TGCAGTGCCGGGGAAGGGCTCTTATCTACGCAGTATTTT	CSAGEGLLSTQYF
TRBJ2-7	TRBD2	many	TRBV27	TGTGCCAGCAGTTTAGGCGGGAGTAACGACGAGCAGTACTTC	CASSLGGSNDEQYF
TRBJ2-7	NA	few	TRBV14	TGTGCCAGCAGCGATAATACAGGGTTCAAGTACGAGCAGTACTTC	CASSDNTGFKYEQYF
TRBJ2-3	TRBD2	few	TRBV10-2	TGCGCCAGCAGGAGGACTAGCGGGAGGACAGATACGCAGTATTTT	CASRRTSGRTDTQYF
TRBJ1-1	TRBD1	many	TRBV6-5	TGTGCCAGCAGTTCCGGGACAGGGGGCTTGAACACTGAAGCTTTCTTT	CASSSGTGGLNTEAFF
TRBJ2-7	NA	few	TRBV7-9	TGTGCCAGCAGCTCCGCCGGGACAGGGTTCCTGCCTAGCGGGATCCCTCCCTACGAGCAGTACTTC	CASSSAGTGFLPSGIPPYEQYF
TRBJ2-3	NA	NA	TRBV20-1	TGCAGTGCTAGAGATGGAAAAGGGGATGCAGATACGCAGTATTTT	CSARDGKGDADTQYF
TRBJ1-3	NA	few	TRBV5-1	TGCGCCAGCAGCTTGGGTGAGGGCGCGACTGGAAACACCATATATTTT	CASSLGEGATGNTIYF
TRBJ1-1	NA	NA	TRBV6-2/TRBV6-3	TGTGCCAGCAGTTATTTTGGCGGAATGAACACTGAAGCTTTCTTT	CASSYFGGMNTEAFF
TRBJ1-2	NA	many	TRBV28	TGTGCCAGCAGGGACAGTAACTATGGCTACACCTTC	CASRDSNYGYTF
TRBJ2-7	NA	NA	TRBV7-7	TGTGCTAGCAGCTCGACTACCTACTCCGAGCAGTACTTC	CASSSTTYSEQYF
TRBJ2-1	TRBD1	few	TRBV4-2	TGTGCCAGCAGCCGCCTCAAGATACAGGGGGCCTACAATGAGCAGTTCTTC	CASSRLKIQGAYNEQFF
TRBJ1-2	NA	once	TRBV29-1	TGCAGCGTCGCGGACCTCGAGAGGGATGGCTACACCTTC	CSVADLERDGYTF
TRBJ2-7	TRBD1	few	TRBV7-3	TGTGCCAGCAGCATGACAGGGGACACCTACGAGCAGTACTTC	CASSMTGDTYEQYF
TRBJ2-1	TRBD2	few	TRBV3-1	TGTGCCAGCAGCCAAGGGCGGGAGCGTCCGTACAATGAGCAGTTCTTC	CASSQGRERPYNEQFF
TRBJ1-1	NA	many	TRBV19	TGTGCCAGTAGTATTAGCTGGTGGACTGAAGCTTTCTTT	CASSISWWTEAFF
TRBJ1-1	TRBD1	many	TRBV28	TGTGCCAGCAGATTAAGACAGGGCCCGATCACTGAAGCTTTCTTT	CASRLRQGPITEAFF
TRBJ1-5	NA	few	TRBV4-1	TGCGCCAGCAGCCAAGTACCGGGGCCAAGAAATCAGCCCCAGCATTTT	CASSQVPGPRNQPQHF
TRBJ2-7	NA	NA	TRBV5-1	TGCGCCAGCAGCCCCCAGCGGAGCGGAGGCTACGAGCAGTACTTC	CASSPQRSGGYEQYF
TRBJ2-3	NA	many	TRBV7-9	TGTGCCAGCAGCCCCGCAGGCGGGAAGCCAGATACGCAGTATTTT	CASSPAGGKPDTQYF
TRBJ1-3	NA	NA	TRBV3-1	TGTGCCAGCAGCCAACAGCGACAGATCTCTGGAAACACCATATATTTT	CASSQQRQISGNTIYF
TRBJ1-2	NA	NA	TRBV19	TGTGCCAGTAAACTCGGACAGAATAGGGGCTACACCTTC	CASKLGQNRGYTF
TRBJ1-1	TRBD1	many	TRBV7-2	TGTGCCAGCAGCTTAGCCTCTCAGGGGGCAAGGGGCACTGAAGCTTTCTTT	CASSLASQGARGTEAFF
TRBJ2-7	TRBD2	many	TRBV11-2	TGTGCCAGCAGCGTTAGGACTAGTGGCTACGAGCAGTACTTC	CASSVRTSGYEQYF
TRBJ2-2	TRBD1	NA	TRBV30	TGTGCCTGGATGGGGACAGGGGGCTCCGGGGAGCTGTTTTTT	CAWMGTGGSGELFF
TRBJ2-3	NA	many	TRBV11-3	TGTGCCAGCAGCCCCGGGATTTCGAACACAGATACGCAGTATTTT	CASSPGISNTDTQYF
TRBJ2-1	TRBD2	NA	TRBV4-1	TGCGCCAGCAGCCAAGGGGTGGCGGGACTATACTCCAATGAGCAGTTCTTC	CASSQGVAGLYSNEQFF
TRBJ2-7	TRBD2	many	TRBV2	TGTGCCAGCAGCCCCCCGGGACTAGCGAAGGGGACACAGTACTTC	CASSPPGLAKGTQYF
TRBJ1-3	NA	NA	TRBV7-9	TGTGCCAGCCGCACTTCGGGCTCTGGAAACACCATATATTTT	CASRTSGSGNTIYF
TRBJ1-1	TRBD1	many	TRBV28	TGTGCCAGCACCCACCGGGACAGGGGGCGAGGTACTGAAGCTTTCTTT	CASTHRDRGRGTEAFF
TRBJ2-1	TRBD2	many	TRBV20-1	TGCAGTGCTAGACCCGAGGGACTAGTCGGAAATGAGCAGTTCTTC	CSARPEGLVGNEQFF
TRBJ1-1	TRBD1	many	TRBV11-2	TGTGCCAGCAGCCTAAGACAGGGGATTCCCTCTGAAGCTTTCTTT	CASSLRQGIPSEAFF
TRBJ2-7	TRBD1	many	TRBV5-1	TGCGCCAGCAGCTTCTCAGGGACAGGGGGCATTGGCGAGCAGTACTTC	CASSFSGTGGIGEQYF
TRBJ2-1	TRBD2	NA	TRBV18	TGTGCCAGCTCGCTAGCCGGGACTAGCGGGAGTGGGTTGTTGAATGAGCAGTTCTTC	CASSLAGTSGSGLLNEQFF